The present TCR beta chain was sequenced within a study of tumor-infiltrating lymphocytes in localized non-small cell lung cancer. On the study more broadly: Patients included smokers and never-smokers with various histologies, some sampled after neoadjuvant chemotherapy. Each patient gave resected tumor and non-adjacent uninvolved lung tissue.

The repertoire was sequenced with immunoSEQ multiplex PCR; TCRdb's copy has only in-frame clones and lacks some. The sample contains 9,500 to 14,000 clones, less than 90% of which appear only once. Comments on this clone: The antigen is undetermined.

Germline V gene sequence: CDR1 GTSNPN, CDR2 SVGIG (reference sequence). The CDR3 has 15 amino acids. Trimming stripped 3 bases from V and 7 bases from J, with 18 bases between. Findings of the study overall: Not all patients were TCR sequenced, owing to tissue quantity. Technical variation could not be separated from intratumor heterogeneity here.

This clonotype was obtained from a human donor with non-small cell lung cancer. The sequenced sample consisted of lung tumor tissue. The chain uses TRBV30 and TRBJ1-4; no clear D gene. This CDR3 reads CAWSPLSTRGEKLFF. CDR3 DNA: TGTGCCTGGAGCCCCCTCTCCACACGGGGTGAAAAACTGTTTTTT.